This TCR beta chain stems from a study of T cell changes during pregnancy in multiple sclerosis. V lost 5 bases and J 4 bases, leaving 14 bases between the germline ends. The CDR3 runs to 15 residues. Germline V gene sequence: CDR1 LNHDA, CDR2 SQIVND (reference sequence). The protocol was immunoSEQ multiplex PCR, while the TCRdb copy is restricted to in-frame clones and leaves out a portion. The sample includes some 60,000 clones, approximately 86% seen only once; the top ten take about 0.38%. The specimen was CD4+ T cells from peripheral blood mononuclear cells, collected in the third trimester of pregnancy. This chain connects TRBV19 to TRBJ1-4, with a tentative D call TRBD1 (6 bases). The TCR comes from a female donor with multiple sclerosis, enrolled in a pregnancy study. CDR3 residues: CASSPRGAINEKLFF. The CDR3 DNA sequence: TGTGCCAGTAGTCCCCGGGGGGCCATTAATGAAAAACTGTTTTTT.